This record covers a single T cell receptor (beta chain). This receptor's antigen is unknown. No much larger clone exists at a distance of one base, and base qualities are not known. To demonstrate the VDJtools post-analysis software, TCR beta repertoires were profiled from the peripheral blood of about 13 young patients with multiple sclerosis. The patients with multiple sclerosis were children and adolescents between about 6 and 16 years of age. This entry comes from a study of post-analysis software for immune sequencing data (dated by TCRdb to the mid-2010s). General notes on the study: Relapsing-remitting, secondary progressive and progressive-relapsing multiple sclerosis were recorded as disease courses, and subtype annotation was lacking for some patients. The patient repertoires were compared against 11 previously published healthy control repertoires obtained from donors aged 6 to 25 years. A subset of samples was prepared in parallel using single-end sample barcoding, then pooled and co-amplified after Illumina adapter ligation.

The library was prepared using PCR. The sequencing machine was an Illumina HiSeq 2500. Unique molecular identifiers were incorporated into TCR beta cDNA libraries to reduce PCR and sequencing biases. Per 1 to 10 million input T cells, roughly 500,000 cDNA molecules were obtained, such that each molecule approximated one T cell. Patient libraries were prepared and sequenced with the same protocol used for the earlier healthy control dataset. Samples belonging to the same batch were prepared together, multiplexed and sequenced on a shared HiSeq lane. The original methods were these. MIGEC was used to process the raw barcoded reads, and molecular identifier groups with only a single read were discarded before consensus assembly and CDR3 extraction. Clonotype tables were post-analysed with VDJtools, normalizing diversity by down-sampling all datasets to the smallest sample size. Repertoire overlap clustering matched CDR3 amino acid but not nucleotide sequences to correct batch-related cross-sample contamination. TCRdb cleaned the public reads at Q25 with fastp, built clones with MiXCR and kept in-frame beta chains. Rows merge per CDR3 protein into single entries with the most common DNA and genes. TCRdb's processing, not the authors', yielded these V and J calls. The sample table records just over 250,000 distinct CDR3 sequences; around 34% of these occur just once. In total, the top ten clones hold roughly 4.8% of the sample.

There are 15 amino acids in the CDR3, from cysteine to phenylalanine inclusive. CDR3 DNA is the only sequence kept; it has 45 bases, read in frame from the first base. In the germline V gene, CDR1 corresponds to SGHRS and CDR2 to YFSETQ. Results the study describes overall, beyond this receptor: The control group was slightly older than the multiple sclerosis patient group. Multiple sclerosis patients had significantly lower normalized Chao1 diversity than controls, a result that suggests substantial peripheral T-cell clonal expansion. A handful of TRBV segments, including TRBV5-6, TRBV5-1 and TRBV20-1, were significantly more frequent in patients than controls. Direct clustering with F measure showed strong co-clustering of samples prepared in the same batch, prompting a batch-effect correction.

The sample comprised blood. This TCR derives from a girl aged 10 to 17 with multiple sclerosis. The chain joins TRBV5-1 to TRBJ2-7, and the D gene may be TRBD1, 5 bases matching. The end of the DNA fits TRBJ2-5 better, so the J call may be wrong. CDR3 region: CASSLVAGKGETQYF. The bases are TGCGCCAGCAGCTTGGTGGCAGGGAAGGGAGAGACCCAGTACTTC.